This is a list of T cell receptor beta chains from one sample in a study of type 1 regulatory T cells. TCRdb recomputed calls from the reads with MiXCR, one row per CDR3 protein. The sample yields more than 50,000 distinct CDR3 sequences, 62% seen once. These receptors' antigens are unknown. Material: cultured non-Tr1 T cells, either the whole culture or a sorted T cell fraction (not recorded which). The receptors come from a human donor in good health. Both conserved end residues are trimmed from each CDR3.

v_gene	j_gene	CDR3aa
TRBV6-1	TRBJ1-4	AGRAGTDEKLF
TRBV4-2	TRBJ2-5	ASSPTSGPEQETQY
TRBV7-6	TRBJ2-2	ASSPSPGHVVRELF
TRBV6-5	TRBJ1-3	ASRQGTTGNTIY
TRBV27	TRBJ2-3	ASSYSGQGTDTQY
TRBV7-2	TRBJ2-5	ASSQDRGVQETQY
TRBV2	TRBJ2-1	ASSERSYNEQF
TRBV7-2	TRBJ2-5	ASRDPYRGRETQY
TRBV7-8	TRBJ1-4	ASRPGGWTNEKLF
TRBV12-3/TRBV12-4	TRBJ1-5	ASSQTGTGGRQPQH
TRBV27	TRBJ2-7	ASSSAGGYEQY
TRBV6-2/TRBV6-3	NA	ASSYSTGRKEFQPQY
TRBV20-1	TRBJ1-2	SAPMDAADYGYT
TRBV7-7	TRBJ2-5	ASSPGTSGRIRQETQY
TRBV12-3/TRBV12-4	TRBJ1-1	ASRTIGLVTEAF
TRBV2	TRBJ1-1	ASGGEVNTEAF